Described below is a single T cell receptor beta chain sequence and its context. Its antigen is not known. Measured with immunoSEQ multiplex PCR; TCRdb has only the in-frame clones, and not every one. In the table there are 99,000 or so clones, about 92% of which are singletons. This record comes from a study of OX40 agonist ivuxolimab in advanced cancers. Study-level results: At doses 0.1 to 3.0 mg/kg, CD4+ and CD8+ clones expanded. The study found among the lowest clonal expansion in partial responders at 0.1-3.0 mg/kg.

V was clipped by 6 bases and J by 6 bases, with 14 bases between them. CDR1 MNHNY and CDR2 SVGAGI come from the germline V gene (reference sequence). The CDR3 length is 13 residues. Sequencing was performed on CD4+ or CD8+ T cells sorted from blood, taken in a trial of the OX40 agonist ivuxolimab. This clonotype was sampled from an adult with an advanced solid tumor such as melanoma, head and neck, liver or kidney cancer. The genes are TRBV6-6 and TRBJ1-2; D is undetermined. CDR3 nucleotides: TGTGCCAGCAGAAAGCCGGGGATGAATGGCTACACCTTC. Translation gives CASRKPGMNGYTF.